This TCR beta chain was sequenced in a study of blood T cells in healthy people across ages. This clonotype came up a few times. The V gene lost 5 bases and the J gene lost 9 bases, with 10 bases spanning the gap. There are 10 residues in the CDR3. CDR1 is DFQATT, CDR2 SNEGSKA, per germline (reference sequence). Sample-barcoded 5' priming and a J-beta primer mix drove a second PCR of roughly 7 to 11 cycles. A 12-random-nucleotide template-switch adaptor tagged each cDNA molecule. TCRdb processed the 5' RACE reads anew with MiXCR; each CDR3 protein has one entry. The top ten clones hold approximately 12% of a sample with fewer than 950,000 distinct CDR3 sequences, about 36% of them seen once.

V usage is TRBV20-1 and J usage is TRBJ1-1; tentatively, D is TRBD1 (5 bases). The sample taken for sequencing was blood. The sequence derives from a man aged 18 to 30 in good health. This chain's CDR3 is CSAWTCKAFF. The CDR3, as DNA: TGCAGTGCTTGGACATGTAAAGCTTTCTTT.